These 21 T cell receptor beta chains share one sample of origin, sequenced in a study of Graves' ophthalmopathy and Graves' hyperthyroidism. The authors amplified TCR beta CDR3 regions from RNA transcripts. The authors performed first-round RT-PCR with HTBI primers and then a second-round multiplex PCR. TCRdb passed the multiplex PCR reads through MiXCR, listing each CDR3 protein once. The repertoire consists of hundreds of thousands of distinct CDR3 sequences, with roughly two fifths occurring once and the leading ten covering less than 55%. The sequencing input was peripheral blood. The receptors come from an adult man with Graves' ophthalmopathy.

V gene TRBV25-1 combines with J gene TRBJ1-4; D might be TRBD1 (6 bases). The V and J ends lost 6 bases and 8 bases respectively, with 25 bases between them. Germline V gene lookup returns CDR1 MGHDK and CDR2 SYGVNS. The CDR3 has 17 amino acids. This chain's CDR3 is CASSLGPLQGLNEKLFF. CDR3 DNA sequence: TGTGCCAGCAGCTTGGGGCCCCTACAGGGCTTAAACGAAAAACTGTTTTTT. The whole variable domain, filled in from reference TRBV25-1 and TRBJ1-4, reads EADIYQTPRYLVIGTGKKITLECSQTMGHDKMYWYQQDPGMELHLIHYSYGVNSTEKGDLSSESTVSRIRTEHFPLTLESARPSHTSQYLCASSLGPLQGLNEKLFFGSGTQLSVL.

A note on this clonotype: An end of the junction differs from the germline gene, which may be a read error. The chain is built from TRBV24-1 and TRBJ2-7, with a weak D call TRBD2 (7 bases). The CDR3 contains 15 residues. Germline V CDR1 and CDR2: KGHDR, SFDVKD. The CDR3 is CAPSDSGGLSYEQYF. CDR3 nucleotide sequence: TGTGCCCCCAGTGATTCCGGGGGGCTCTCCTACGAGCAGTACTTC.

With respect to this clonotype: A much larger clonotype is one base distant, so this may be a read error. The rearrangement joins TRBV29-1 to TRBJ1-5, with D maybe TRBD1 (5 bases). Germline loops: CDR1 SQVTM, CDR2 ANQGSEA. The CDR3 is made up of 15 amino acids. Here the CDR3 DNA reads TGCAGCGTGTCTGGGGGGTACGGGAGCAAACAGCCCCAGCATTTT. It is translated as CSVSGGYGSKQPQHF.

The V call is TRBV29-1, the J call TRBJ1-4; D is undetermined. Trimming pared 4 bases from V and 7 bases from J, leaving 7 bases between. The germline gives CDR1 SQVTM, CDR2 ANQGSEA. This CDR3 has 11 amino acids. The CDR3 region has the DNA TGCAGCGTTGTAAGGGCTGAAAAACTGTTTTTT. It yields the protein CSVVRAEKLFF.

This chain uses TRBV2 with TRBJ1-2; no clear D. V was clipped by 6 bases and J by 8 bases, with 28 bases between them. CDR3 size: 17 residues. CDR1 is SNHLY and CDR2 is FYNNEI in the germline V gene. For the CDR3, the DNA is TGTGCCAGCAGCCAGGCATCCTCCCTCCCCGGTGATCACGGCTACACCTTC. This sequence encodes CASSQASSLPGDHGYTF. Variable domain in full (rest from reference TRBV2 and TRBJ1-2): EPEVTQTPSHQVTQMGQEVILRCVPISNHLYFYWYRQILGQKVEFLVSFYNNEISEKSEIFDDQFSVERPDGSNFTLKIRSTKLEDSAMYFCASSQASSLPGDHGYTFGSGTRLTVV.

This clonotype was seen a single time. The chain is built from TRBV29-1 and TRBJ2-7, with no clear D. This CDR3 comprises 13 residues. V gave up 0 bases and J gave up 3 bases, with 9 bases separating them. Germline V lookup: CDR1 SQVTM, CDR2 ANQGSEA. DNA for the CDR3: TGCAGCGTTGAAGACCAGGAAATCTACGAGCAGTACTTC. Amino acids: CSVEDQEIYEQYF.

This clonotype showed up just a few times. The junction does not match germline at one end; this may be a read error. The chain has TRBV10-3 and TRBJ1-6; 7 bases are a match to TRBD1. The CDR3 spans 15 residues. Germline V lookup: CDR1 ENHRY, CDR2 SYGVKD. Here the CDR3 DNA reads TGTGCCAGCAGTGAGATTGACAGGGTTAATTCACCCCTCCACTTT. Translation: CASSEIDRVNSPLHF.

Many counts were recorded for this clonotype. The gene calls are TRBV6-1 and TRBJ1-2, with unresolved D. Per the germline V gene, CDR1 is MNHNS and CDR2 is SASEGT. CDR3 length: 8 amino acids. V lost 4 bases to trimming and J lost 9 bases, with 0 bases between them. The CDR3 DNA follows: TGTGCCAGCAGTGGCTACACCTTC. Amino acids: CASSGYTF.

This clonotype was observed a handful of times. The chain links TRBV25-1 to TRBJ2-2; maybe TRBD1 (5 bases). There are 14 residues in the CDR3. Germline V gene data show CDR1 as MGHDK and CDR2 as SYGVNS. V was shortened by 6 bases and J by 0 bases, with 8 bases between the two germline ends. CDR3 sequence (DNA): TGTGCCAGCAGCAGGGTTCCGAACACCGGGGAGCTGTTTTTT. Its translation is CASSRVPNTGELFF.

This chain connects TRBV9 to TRBJ1-6; 7 positions match TRBD1. V trimming: 4 bases; J trimming: 7 bases; junction bases outside the gene matches: 5. Germline CDR1 SGDLS, CDR2 YYNGEE. The CDR3 runs 14 residues. CDR3 nucleotides: TGTGCCAGCAGCCAACAGGGGTTCAATTCACCCCTCCACTTT. Its translation is CASSQQGFNSPLHF.

This clonotype came up a few times. This chain joins TRBV12-3 or TRBV12-4 and TRBJ1-5, with D hard to call. With 5 bases removed from V and 8 bases from J, the gap between germline ends came to 10 bases. The CDR3 totals 12 residues. This chain's CDR3 is CASSDGWEPQHF. The CDR3, as DNA: TGTGCCAGCAGTGACGGCTGGGAGCCCCAGCATTTT.

A word on this clonotype: A much larger clone is a single base away; this may be a read error. Given the absence of the conserved phenylalanine or tryptophan at the CDR3 end, a read error is likely. V is TRBV7-9 and J is TRBJ1-5; D gene ambiguous. CDR1 SEHNR and CDR2 FQNEAQ come from the germline V gene (reference sequence). This CDR3 is 13 amino acids long. V lost 3 bases and J lost 11, with 14 bases in between. The CDR3 spells CASSFGDWAAQHL. In DNA, the CDR3 is TGTGCCAGCAGCTTCGGAGACTGGGCCGCCCAGCATCTT.

The chain uses TRBV2 and TRBJ2-7; 9 positions match TRBD2. The J segment lost 3 bases and the V segment lost 6 bases, leaving 9 bases of the junction unmatched. The CDR3 runs 15 residues. The V gene's germline CDR1 is SNHLY and CDR2 FYNNEI. CDR3 DNA: TGTGCCAGCAGCTTAAGCGGGAGGACCGTCTACGAGCAGTACTTC. Encoded protein: CASSLSGRTVYEQYF.

This clonotype has only a few counts. Germline and junction disagree at one end, which may indicate a read error. The chain carries TRBV7-8 and TRBJ1-1, with D uncertain. The germline V gene encodes CDR1 SGHVS and CDR2 FQNEAQ. This CDR3 has 13 amino acids. The DNA of the CDR3 is TGTGCCAGCAGCTTATGGGGTGACACTGAAGTTTTCTTT. This gives the protein CASSLWGDTEVFF.

The J gene is TRBJ2-7, the V gene TRBV2; D unclear. Judging by the DNA end, TRBJ2-1 fits better; the J call may be wrong. The V gene's germline CDR1 is SNHLY and CDR2 FYNNEI. This CDR3 has 12 residues. The CDR3 DNA reads as TGTGCCAGCAGGGACGGCACGGAGGAGCAGTTCTTC. It codes for CASRDGTEEQFF.

To note about this clonotype: A junction boundary mismatches the germline segment, possibly from a read error. This rearrangement joins TRBV15 to TRBJ2-6; TRBD1 or TRBD2 may be the D gene (5 bases each). Germline V gene sequence: CDR1 LNHNV, CDR2 YYDKDF (reference sequence). The CDR3 is 13 amino acids. The CDR3 spells CATSRDRANTEAF. The CDR3 DNA reads as TGTGCCACCAGCCGGGACCGCGCCAACACTGAAGCTTTC.

As for this clonotype: It is likely a read error, because the conserved phenylalanine at the end of the CDR3 is missing. It is unclear where the CDR3 begins or ends on the DNA, so no DNA is shown, and the CDR3 is as TCRdb lists it. This sequence joins TRBV7-9 and TRBJ2-6; the DNA was not compared with TRBD1, the D call given in the table. The CDR3 is 10 residues long, ends included. Germline V gene lookup returns CDR1 SEHNR and CDR2 FQNEAQ (reference sequence). Here the CDR3 reads CASSLGTGRS.

This chain connects TRBV4-1 to TRBJ1-4; D might be TRBD1 (5 bases). The V gene's germline CDR1 is MGHRA and CDR2 YSYEKL. V dropped 1 base and J dropped 7 bases, with 13 bases sitting between them. This CDR3 comprises 15 residues. As DNA, the CDR3 is TGCGCCAGCAGCCAAGGTCAGGGTTTAGGTGAAAAACTGTTTTTT. Translated, it gives CASSQGQGLGEKLFF.

This clonotype was seen repeatedly, ten times or more. V and J are TRBV5-1 and TRBJ2-7, with a possible D match to TRBD1 (5 bases). With 0 bases removed from V and 5 bases from J, the gap between germline ends came to 6 bases. Germline-derived CDR1 and CDR2 are SGHRS and YFSETQ. This CDR3 has 12 residues. This CDR3 reads CASSLDRNEQYF. The DNA for the CDR3 is TGCGCCAGCAGCTTGGACAGGAACGAGCAGTACTTC.

This clonotype occurred once. One end of the junction does not line up with germline, which may come from a read error. The chain carries TRBV9 and TRBJ1-4; D unresolved. CDR1 and CDR2 from the germline V gene are SGDLS and YYNGEE. CDR3 size: 12 residues. Here the CDR3 DNA reads TGTGCCAGCAGCCAAAATAATGAAAATCTGTTTTTT. Amino acids: CASSQNNENLFF.

This clonotype was recorded only once. The genes are TRBV11-2 and TRBJ2-5; D possibly corresponds to TRBD2 (6 bases). CDR1 and CDR2 (germline): SGHAT, FQNNGV. This CDR3 comprises 16 residues. V lost 3 bases to trimming and J lost 5 bases, with 19 bases between them. CDR3 coding DNA: TGTGCCAGCAGCTTGAGCCGCGGGACTGGGGGTGAGACCCAGTACTTC. Translation gives CASSLSRGTGGETQYF.